This T cell receptor (beta chain) was retrieved from a study of spatial heterogeneity in lung cancer. Findings and caveats of the study: Ubiquitous expanded tumor TCRs showed up in blood more at resection than follow-up.

This clonotype was detected a few times. The antigen remains unidentified. Germline-derived CDR1 and CDR2 are MNHEY and SVGEGT. The length of the CDR3 is 15 residues. Trimming removed 10 bases at V and 5 bases at J, with 24 bases between. Time point in this sample: sample taken at primary tumor resection. Researchers sequenced whole RNA taken from tumor, nontumor lung or frozen PBMC without sorting. The donors comprised some 78 untreated early-stage non-small cell lung cancer patients. In the library, each TCR cDNA molecule bore its own unique molecular identifier. One entry per CDR3 protein results from TCRdb running MiXCR on the 5' RACE reads. This sample has roughly 70,000 distinct CDR3 sequences; approximately 12% occur once, and the top ten carry roughly 7%.

The material sequenced was PBMCs, taken at surgery. The chain couples TRBV6-2 or TRBV6-3 to TRBJ2-7; D gene ambiguous. The receptor comes from a male donor with early-stage non-small cell lung cancer. CDR3 bases: TGTGCCACTCAGGAGCCGGAGACCGGATACGACGAGCAGTACTTC. Protein product: CATQEPETGYDEQYF.